This TCR beta chain was observed in a study of blood T cell repertoires in COVID-19. Sequencing was performed with immunoSEQ multiplex PCR; in TCRdb, only in-frame clones are kept and a portion is missing. The sample has about 49,000 clones, about 87% seen once. The germline V gene has CDR1 LNHNV and CDR2 YYDKDF (reference sequence). The CDR3 covers 14 residues. V lost 1 base, J lost 2 bases, and 8 bases lay in between. Sequencing was carried out using peripheral blood. This chain links TRBV15 with TRBJ1-1; the D is unclear. This sequence originates from an older man with acute or convalescent COVID-19. CDR3 sequence: CATSRAGINTEAFF. The CDR3 DNA reads as TGTGCCACCAGCAGAGCAGGCATCAACACTGAAGCTTTCTTT.